The 27 T cell receptor beta chains below all came from one sample that was sequenced in a study of blood T cell repertoires in COVID-19. The table came from immunoSEQ multiplex PCR; TCRdb's copy has only in-frame clones and leaves some out. The sample records some 200,000 clones, 80% to 90% being singletons. Sample: peripheral blood. Every receptor here comes from a woman in her 50s with acute or convalescent COVID-19.

The chain links TRBV7-3 to TRBJ2-2, with D perhaps matching TRBD1 (6 bases). Trimming pared 0 bases from V and 6 bases from J, leaving 11 bases between. The CDR3 contains 15 residues. Germline V lookup: CDR1 SGHTA, CDR2 FQGTGA. The CDR3: CASSLTLGAAGELFF. The CDR3 DNA follows: TGTGCCAGCAGCTTAACTCTGGGGGCGGCCGGGGAGCTGTTTTTT. Full variable domain (missing parts from reference TRBV7-3 and TRBJ2-2): GAGVSQTPSNKVTEKGKYVELRCDPISGHTALYWYRQSLGQGPEFLIYFQGTGAADDSGLPNDRFFAVRPEGSVSTLKIQRTERGDSAVYLCASSLTLGAAGELFFGEGSRLTVL.

In nucleotides, the CDR3 is TGTGCCAGCAGCACCCGGGGACCAGGGGAAGATACGCAGTATTTT. It is translated as CASSTRGPGEDTQYF. The gene calls are TRBV5-8 and TRBJ2-3; maybe TRBD1 (6 bases). Per the germline V gene, CDR1 is SGHTS and CDR2 is YDEGEE. This CDR3 contains 15 residues. The V end lost 4 bases, the J end lost 5 bases, and 17 bases lay between the germline ends.

J is TRBJ1-4 and V is TRBV27; tentative D call: TRBD1 (6 bases). This CDR3 is built from 16 residues. Per germline, CDR1 MNHEY and CDR2 SMNVEV (reference sequence). The V end was cut by 6 bases, the J end by 3 bases, with 17 bases between. The CDR3 region is CASSLYLGAPNEKLFF. In DNA, the CDR3 is TGTGCCAGCAGCCTTTATTTGGGGGCACCTAATGAAAAACTGTTTTTT. The full variable domain, rest sourced from reference TRBV27 and TRBJ1-4, is EAQVTQNPRYLITVTGKKLTVTCSQNMNHEYMSWYRQDPGLGLRQIYYSMNVEVTDKGDVPEGYKVSRKEKRNFPLILESPSPNQTSLYFCASSLYLGAPNEKLFFGSGTQLSVL.

The V gene is TRBV18, the J gene TRBJ1-6; 10 bases match TRBD1. Germline assignment: CDR1 KGHSH and CDR2 LQKENI. CDR3 length: 15 amino acids. The ends lost 5 bases at V and 7 bases at J; junction bases unmatched: 5. CDR3 DNA sequence: TGTGCCAGCTCAAAGACAGGGGGCACGAATTCACCCCTCCACTTT. This translates into CASSKTGGTNSPLHF.

The J gene is TRBJ2-5, the V gene TRBV6-2 or TRBV6-3; the match to TRBD1 covers 11 bases. V dropped 6 bases and J dropped 5; count of bases not matched to a gene: 8. This CDR3 comprises 15 residues. Germline V gene lookup returns CDR1 MNHEY and CDR2 SVGEGT. The CDR3 protein is CASSPGQGESETQYF. CDR3 nucleotide sequence: TGTGCCAGCAGCCCGGGACAGGGGGAGAGTGAGACCCAGTACTTC.

The rearrangement joins TRBV11-1 to TRBJ2-7; D gene unclear. Between the trimmed V and J ends, which lost 4 bases and 6 bases, there was a span of 13 bases. Germline loops: CDR1 SGHAT, CDR2 FQDESV (reference sequence). The CDR3 loop spans 13 amino acids. The CDR3 is CASSSWSSGEQYF. The CDR3 nucleotides read TGTGCCAGCAGCTCTTGGTCGTCGGGCGAGCAGTACTTC.

The chain carries TRBV19 and TRBJ2-4; perhaps TRBD2 as D (7 bases). Trimming pared 0 bases from V and 5 bases from J, leaving 14 bases between. CDR3 length equals 16 residues. The germline gives CDR1 LNHDA, CDR2 SQIVND (reference sequence). The CDR3 protein is CASSIDAGEGENIQYF. CDR3 DNA: TGTGCCAGTAGTATAGATGCGGGGGAGGGGGAAAACATTCAGTACTTC.

The rearrangement uses TRBV18 and TRBJ1-1; a weak D match, TRBD1 (6 bases). CDR1 and CDR2 (germline): KGHSH, LQKENI. Trimming cost V 2 bases and J 0 bases, with 10 bases left between them. CDR3 size: 15 residues. This CDR3 is CASSPAGVMNTEAFF. CDR3 sequence (DNA): TGTGCCAGCTCACCAGCAGGGGTAATGAACACTGAAGCTTTCTTT.

The V gene is TRBV12-5, the J gene TRBJ2-7; tentatively, D is TRBD1 (5 bases). The CDR3 extends over 13 amino acids. CDR1 and CDR2 (germline): LGHNT, FRNRAP. The V and J ends lost 6 bases and 3 bases respectively, with 12 bases between them. The CDR3 nucleotides read TGTGCTAGTGGGGGCGACAGCCTCTACGAGCAGTACTTC. Protein: CASGGDSLYEQYF. Supplemented by reference TRBV12-5 and TRBJ2-7, the full variable domain reads DARVTQTPRHKVTEMGQEVTMRCQPILGHNTVFWYRQTMMQGLELLAYFRNRAPLDDSGMPKDRFSAEMPDATLATLKIQPSEPRDSAVYFCASGGDSLYEQYFGPGTRLTVT.

For this clone: The junction departs from germline at one end; a sequencing error may be responsible. Other DNA sequences in the sample encode the same CDR3. V gene TRBV7-2 combines with J gene TRBJ1-5; no definite D call. The CDR3 totals 15 residues. Germline CDR1 is SGHTA and CDR2 is FQGNSA. The CDR3 DNA reads TGTGCCAGCAGCTCCTATACGGCTAGAGATCAACCCCAGCATTTT. Translation gives CASSSYTARDQPQHF.

This clone came up a few times. The rearrangement uses TRBV30 and TRBJ1-1; no reliable D call. Trimming took off 6 bases at V and 0 bases at J, with 11 bases between the two ends. The germline gives CDR1 GTSNPN, CDR2 SVGIG (reference sequence). CDR3 size: 13 residues. The CDR3 region has the DNA TGTGCCTGTAAGGACTGGATGAACACTGAAGCTTTCTTT. It yields the protein CACKDWMNTEAFF.

The chain uses TRBV10-3 and TRBJ1-2; a weak D match, TRBD1 (5 bases). The V and J ends lost 5 bases and 3 bases respectively, with 13 bases between them. This CDR3 is built from 14 residues. Germline assignment: CDR1 ENHRY and CDR2 SYGVKD. The CDR3 DNA is TGTGCCATCAGTCCGCAGGGTAAAGACTATGGCTACACCTTC. This encodes CAISPQGKDYGYTF.

This sequence joins TRBV19 and TRBJ2-3; D unclear. The CDR3 extends over 14 amino acids. The germline V gene encodes CDR1 LNHDA and CDR2 SQIVND (reference sequence). Between the trimmed V and J ends, which lost 3 bases and 5 bases, there was a span of 12 bases. The chain's CDR3 is CASSMRRSGDTQYF. In DNA form, the CDR3 reads TGTGCCAGTAGTATGAGAAGGTCAGGAGATACGCAGTATTTT.

The chain employs TRBV18 and TRBJ2-7, with 10 bases identical to TRBD2. The CDR3 loop spans 16 amino acids. Germline CDR1 KGHSH, CDR2 LQKENI. Losses at the gene ends were 0 bases for V and 10 bases for J; bases not matched to a gene: 12. The CDR3 sequence: CASSPPSLAGATKQYF. DNA of the CDR3: TGTGCCAGCTCACCACCTTCGCTAGCGGGGGCTACGAAACAGTACTTC.

V is TRBV5-6 and J is TRBJ2-5; either TRBD1 or TRBD2 may fit D (7 bases each). Trimming took off 9 bases at V and 2 bases at J, with 14 bases between the two ends. There are 13 residues in the CDR3. The germline V gene encodes CDR1 SGHDT and CDR2 YYEEEE. The CDR3 protein is CATRGGFQETQYF. Written as DNA, the CDR3 is TGTGCCACCAGGGGGGGATTTCAAGAGACCCAGTACTTC.

The J gene is TRBJ2-5, the V gene TRBV11-3; 10 bases fit TRBD2. CDR3 length: 16 amino acids. J gave up 2 bases and V 1 base, and 4 bases lay outside the gene matches. Germline CDR1 is SGHNT and CDR2 is YENEEA. This CDR3 reads CASSLVSSGGQETQYF. The DNA for the CDR3 is TGTGCCAGCAGCTTAGTCTCTAGCGGGGGACAAGAGACCCAGTACTTC. The full variable domain, in which reference TRBV11-3 and TRBJ2-5 provide the parts outside the CDR3, is EAGVVQSPRYKIIEKKQPVAFWCNPISGHNTLYWYLQNLGQGPELLIRYENEEAVDDSQLPKDRFSAERLKGVDSTLKIQPAELGDSAVYLCASSLVSSGGQETQYFGPGTRLLVL.

V is TRBV7-9 and J is TRBJ1-1; D is uncertain. The V end was cut by 1 base, the J end by 8 bases, with 8 bases between. CDR1 SEHNR and CDR2 FQNEAQ come from the germline V gene (reference sequence). The CDR3 extends over 12 amino acids. The CDR3 region is CASSLGSFEAFF. In DNA form, the CDR3 reads TGTGCCAGCAGCTTAGGTTCTTTCGAAGCTTTCTTT.

The chain recombines TRBV19 with TRBJ1-1; D call uncertain. The V gene lost 1 base and the J gene lost 1 base, with 7 bases spanning the gap. This CDR3 has 14 amino acids. Germline assignment: CDR1 LNHDA and CDR2 SQIVND (reference sequence). The CDR3 reads CASSIGQKNTEAFF. CDR3 in DNA: TGTGCCAGTAGTATAGGGCAGAAGAACACTGAAGCTTTCTTT.

The chain uses TRBV5-1 and TRBJ1-1; 10 bases are shared with TRBD1. Germline lookup yields CDR1 SGHRS and CDR2 YFSETQ. The CDR3 has 16 residues. The V gene end was trimmed by 4 bases and the J gene end by 4 bases; junction bases not matched to a gene: 10. CDR3 nucleotide sequence: TGCGCCAGCAGCCCGTTGACAGGGGGCGCGGGCACTGAAGCTTTCTTT. As protein: CASSPLTGGAGTEAFF.

The chain employs TRBV5-6 and TRBJ1-5; tentatively, D is TRBD1 (6 bases). The CDR3 has 16 amino acids. V was clipped by 3 bases and J by 1 base, with 14 bases between them. Germline V gene data show CDR1 as SGHDT and CDR2 as YYEEEE. CDR3 nucleotides: TGTGCCAGCAGCTGGGGGCGGTCGAGGAGCAATCAGCCCCAGCATTTT. It yields the protein CASSWGRSRSNQPQHF.

The chain links TRBV2 to TRBJ2-2; 8 bases match TRBD1. Germline V gives CDR1 SNHLY, CDR2 FYNNEI. The CDR3 has 16 amino acids. V lost 3 bases to trimming and J lost 1 base; unmatched junction nucleotides: 4. The CDR3 reads CASSEGTGWNTGELFF. For the CDR3, the DNA is TGTGCCAGCAGTGAGGGGACAGGTTGGAACACCGGGGAGCTGTTTTTT.

This clone was counted once. For the CDR3, the DNA is TGTGCCAGCAGCTTAGTGTTAGGGGGTACGCAGTATTTT. Translating gives CASSLVLGGTQYF. The chain recombines TRBV11-3 with TRBJ2-3; possibly TRBD1 for D (6 bases). CDR3 length equals 13 residues. Germline V CDR1 and CDR2: SGHNT, YENEEA. V lost 1 base, J lost 8 bases, and 10 bases lay in between.

This chain connects TRBV3-1 (or the pseudogene TRBV3-2) to TRBJ2-1; 10 bases agree with TRBD2. The CDR3 spans 15 residues. Looked up from germline, CDR1 is LGHDT and CDR2 is YNNKEL (reference sequence). V shed 2 bases and J 6 bases; nucleotides not matched to a gene: 4. CDR3 amino acids: CASSQSASGGNEQFF. DNA of the CDR3: TGTGCCAGCAGCCAATCCGCTAGCGGGGGCAATGAGCAGTTCTTC.

The rearrangement joins TRBV29-1 to TRBJ1-2; D call uncertain. CDR3 size: 13 residues. V lost 2 bases and J lost 7, with 14 bases in between. Per germline, CDR1 SQVTM and CDR2 ANQGSEA. The CDR3: CSVESLIGGGYTF. The CDR3 DNA reads as TGCAGCGTTGAATCTCTGATCGGTGGTGGCTACACCTTC.

Concerning this clone itself: At the DNA level, this CDR3 is encoded by other sequences in the same sample as well. This sequence joins TRBV29-1 and TRBJ2-5; a possible D gene is TRBD1 (6 bases). CDR1 is SQVTM and CDR2 is ANQGSEA in the germline V gene. This CDR3 is built from 12 residues. V lost 6 bases, J lost 2 bases, and 10 bases lay in between. CDR3 in amino acids: CSVRTVQETQYF. The CDR3 coding sequence is TGCAGCGTCCGGACAGTGCAAGAGACCCAGTACTTC.

The V and J genes are TRBV30 and TRBJ1-2; weak D call: TRBD1 (5 bases). This CDR3 comprises 12 residues. Germline loops: CDR1 GTSNPN, CDR2 SVGIG (reference sequence). V was shortened by 3 bases and J by 3 bases, with 8 bases between the two germline ends. The CDR3 DNA is TGTGCCTGGAGGGGGGGGGACTATGGCTACACCTTC. Protein sequence: CAWRGGDYGYTF.

V is TRBV28 and J is TRBJ1-2; tentative D call: TRBD1 (5 bases). Germline CDR1 is MDHEN and CDR2 is SYDVKM. This CDR3 spans 14 amino acids. CDR3 nucleotide sequence: TGTGCTGCGCTTGGATGGTTCCAGGGTGAGGGCTACACCTTC. Protein product: CAALGWFQGEGYTF.